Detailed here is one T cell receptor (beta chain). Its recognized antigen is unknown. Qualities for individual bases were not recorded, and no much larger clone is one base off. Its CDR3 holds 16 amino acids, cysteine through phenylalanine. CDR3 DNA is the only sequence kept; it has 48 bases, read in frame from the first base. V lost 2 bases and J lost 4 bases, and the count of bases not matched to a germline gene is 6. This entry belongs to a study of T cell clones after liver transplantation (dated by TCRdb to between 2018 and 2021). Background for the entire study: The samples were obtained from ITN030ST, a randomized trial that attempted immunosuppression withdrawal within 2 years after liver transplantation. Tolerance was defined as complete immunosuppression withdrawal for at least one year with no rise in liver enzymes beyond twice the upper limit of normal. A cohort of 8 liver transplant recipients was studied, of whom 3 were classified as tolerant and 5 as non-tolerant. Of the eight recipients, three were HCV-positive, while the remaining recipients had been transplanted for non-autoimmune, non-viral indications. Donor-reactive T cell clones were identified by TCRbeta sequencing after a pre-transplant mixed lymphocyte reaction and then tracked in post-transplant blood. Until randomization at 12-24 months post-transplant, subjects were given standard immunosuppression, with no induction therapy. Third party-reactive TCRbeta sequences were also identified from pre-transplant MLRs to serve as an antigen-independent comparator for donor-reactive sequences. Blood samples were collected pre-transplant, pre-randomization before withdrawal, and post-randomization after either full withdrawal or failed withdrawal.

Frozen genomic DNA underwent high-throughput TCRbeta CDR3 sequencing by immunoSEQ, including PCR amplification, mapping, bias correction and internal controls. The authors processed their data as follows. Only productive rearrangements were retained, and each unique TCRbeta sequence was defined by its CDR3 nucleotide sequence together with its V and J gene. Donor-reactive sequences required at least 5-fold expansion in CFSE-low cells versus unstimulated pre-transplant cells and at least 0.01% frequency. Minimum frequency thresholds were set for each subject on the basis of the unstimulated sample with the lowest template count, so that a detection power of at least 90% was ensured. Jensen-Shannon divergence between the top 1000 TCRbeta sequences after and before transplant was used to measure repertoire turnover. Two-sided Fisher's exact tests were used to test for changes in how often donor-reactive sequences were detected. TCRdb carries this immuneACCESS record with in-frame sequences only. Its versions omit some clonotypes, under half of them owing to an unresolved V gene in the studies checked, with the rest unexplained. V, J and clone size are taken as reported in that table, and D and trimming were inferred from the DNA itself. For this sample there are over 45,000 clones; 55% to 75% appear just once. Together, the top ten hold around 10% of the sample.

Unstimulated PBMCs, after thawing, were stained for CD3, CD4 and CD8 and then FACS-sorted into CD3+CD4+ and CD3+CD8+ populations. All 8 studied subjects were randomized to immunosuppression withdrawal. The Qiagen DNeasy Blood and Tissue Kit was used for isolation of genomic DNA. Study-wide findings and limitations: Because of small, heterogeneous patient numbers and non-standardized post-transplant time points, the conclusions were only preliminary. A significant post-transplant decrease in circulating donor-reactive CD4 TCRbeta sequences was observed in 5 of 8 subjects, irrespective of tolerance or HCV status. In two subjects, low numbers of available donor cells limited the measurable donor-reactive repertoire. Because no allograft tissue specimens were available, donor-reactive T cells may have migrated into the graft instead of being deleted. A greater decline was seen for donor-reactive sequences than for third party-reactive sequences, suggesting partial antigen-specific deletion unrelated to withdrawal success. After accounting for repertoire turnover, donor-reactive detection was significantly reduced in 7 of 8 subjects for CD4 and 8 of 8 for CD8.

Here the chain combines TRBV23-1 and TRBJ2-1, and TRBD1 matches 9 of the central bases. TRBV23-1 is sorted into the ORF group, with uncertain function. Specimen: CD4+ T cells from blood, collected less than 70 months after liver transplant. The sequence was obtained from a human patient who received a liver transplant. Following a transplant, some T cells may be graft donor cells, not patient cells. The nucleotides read TGCGCCAGCAGTCAAGAGGTACAGGGGGCGTACAATGAGCAGTTCTTC. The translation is CASSQEVQGAYNEQFF.